This T cell receptor (beta chain) is drawn from a study of post-analysis software for immune sequencing data. Study-wide results and limits: Several TRBV segments were more frequent in patients than controls; TRBV5-6, TRBV5-1 and TRBV20-1 belonged to this group.

From germline, CDR1 is ENHRY and CDR2 SYGVKD. Between the trimmed V and J ends, which lost 4 bases and 0 bases, there was a span of 4 bases. CDR3 length equals 14 residues. TCR beta libraries were prepared from cDNA with unique molecular identifiers. The yield from approximately 1 to 10 million T cells was 500,000 or so cDNA molecules in total. TCRdb ran MiXCR on the PCR reads and lists one entry per CDR3 protein. The sample consists of approximately 350,000 distinct CDR3 sequences, roughly 35% of them appearing once. Comment on this clonotype: Its antigen is undetermined.

This rearrangement joins TRBV10-3 to TRBJ1-6; D remains ambiguous. Sequencing was carried out using blood. This clonotype was sampled from a girl aged 5-17 years with multiple sclerosis. CDR3 nucleotides: TGTGCCATCAGTGCAGACTCCTATAATTCACCCCTCCACTTT. This sequence encodes CAISADSYNSPLHF.